The clone carrying this T cell receptor beta chain occurred once. These data originate in a study of blood T cell repertoires in COVID-19. Study background: Both acute and convalescent COVID-19 samples were obtained from the United States, Italy and Spain. Nucleic acid was either cDNA or gDNA, and it came from T cells, B-cell-depleted T cells, or PBMCs.

Original processing notes: Nucleated cell counts were estimated from reference gene primer amplification. Clones were read by immunoSEQ multiplex PCR, and TCRdb kept only the in-frame ones, dropping some. That table furnishes V, J and clone size, whereas the DNA furnished D and trimming. The sample includes 160,000 or so clones, 82% of them seen just once. The CDR3 runs 13 residues. V lost 4 bases, J lost 0 bases, and 8 bases lay in between. In germline, CDR1 is GTSNPN, CDR2 SVGIG (reference sequence). The gene calls are TRBV30 and TRBJ2-3; maybe TRBD2 (5 bases). This sequence was found in a woman between 65 and 79 years old with acute or convalescent COVID-19. Sequenced input: peripheral blood. The CDR3 spells CAWNGVSTDTQYF. The CDR3, as DNA: TGTGCCTGGAACGGGGTGAGCACAGATACGCAGTATTTT.